The 6 T cell receptor beta chains listed next were all sequenced from one sample in a study of blood T cell repertoires in COVID-19. TCRdb's table, derived via immunoSEQ multiplex PCR, lists solely in-frame clones and lacks some. In the table there are approximately 180,000 clones, 75% to 95% of which are singletons. The sample was peripheral blood. These receptors were obtained from a man aged 50 to 59 with acute or convalescent COVID-19.

The CDR3 spells CASSLRAGGPSGELFF. The CDR3 DNA reads as TGTGCCAGCAGCTTAAGAGCGGGAGGGCCCAGCGGGGAGCTGTTTTTT. The gene calls are TRBV7-7 and TRBJ2-2; 10 nucleotides align to TRBD2. Germline CDR1 reads SSHAT; CDR2 reads FNYEAQ (reference sequence). The CDR3 sequence is 16 residues long. The V gene end was trimmed by 2 bases and the J gene end by 7 bases; junction bases not matched to a gene: 7. The full variable domain, in which reference TRBV7-7 and TRBJ2-2 provide the parts outside the CDR3, is GAGVSQSPRYKVTKRGQDVTLRCDPISSHATLYWYQQALGQGPEFLTYFNYEAQPDKSGLPSDRFSAERPEGSISTLTIQRTEQRDSAMYRCASSLRAGGPSGELFFGEGSRLTVL.

This clone was seen once. J is TRBJ1-3 and V is TRBV7-2, with D maybe TRBD1 (6 bases). Trimming stripped 6 bases from V and 4 bases from J, with 13 bases between. Germline values: CDR1 SGHTA, CDR2 FQGNSA. This CDR3 comprises 14 residues. This CDR3 reads CASRRPGAGNTIYF. CDR3 sequence (DNA): TGTGCCAGCAGGCGGCCAGGGGCAGGAAACACCATATATTTT.

The chain has TRBV2 and TRBJ2-7; 11 bases are shared with TRBD2. Germline V CDR1 and CDR2: SNHLY, FYNNEI. This CDR3 region has 15 residues. Trimming at V came to 6 bases and at J to 2 bases, leaving 6 bases not matched to a gene. The CDR3 coding sequence is TGTGCCAGCAGAACCGGGACTAGCGGCACCTACGAGCAGTACTTC. This encodes CASRTGTSGTYEQYF.

V gene TRBV6-6 combines with J gene TRBJ2-6; 9 bases are a match to TRBD1. Germline values: CDR1 MNHNY, CDR2 SVGAGI (reference sequence). This CDR3 is 18 amino acids long. J lost 0 bases, V lost 7 bases, and 10 bases had no gene match. The CDR3, as DNA: TGTGCCAGCACTCGAACCGGGACAGGGCGCTCTGGGGCCAACGTCCTGACTTTC. It is translated as CASTRTGTGRSGANVLTF.

The chain links TRBV24-1 to TRBJ1-5; the match to TRBD1 covers 9 bases. Germline trimming cut 3 bases from V and 9 bases from J; bases unmatched to any gene: 8. CDR1 and CDR2 (germline): KGHDR, SFDVKD. CDR3 size: 15 residues. CDR3 amino acids: CATSDTGTGTGPQHF. The CDR3 region has the DNA TGTGCCACCAGTGATACCGGGACAGGGACGGGGCCCCAGCATTTT.

The chain links TRBV6-6 to TRBJ1-2; 8 positions agree with TRBD1. The CDR3 loop spans 17 amino acids. The ends lost 5 bases at V and 6 bases at J; junction bases unmatched: 17. Germline V lookup: CDR1 MNHNY, CDR2 SVGAGI (reference sequence). CDR3 sequence (DNA): TGTGCCAGCAGTCCTGGGACAGGCTTTATGCATTATCATGGCTACACCTTC. It translates to CASSPGTGFMHYHGYTF.